This T cell receptor beta chain came from a study of cytomegalovirus exposure and HLA in healthy donors. V gave up 6 bases and J gave up 0 bases, with 11 bases separating them. This CDR3 has 14 residues. Per the germline V gene, CDR1 is SNHLY and CDR2 is FYNNEI. The donors were part of the validation cohort of 120 subjects. That cohort was separate from the first cohort, which comprised fewer than 800 subjects. The data were produced by immunoSEQ multiplex PCR, yet TCRdb's version contains in-frame clones alone and is incomplete. The data hold around 300,000 clones, with around 90% observed a single time.

The V gene is TRBV2, the J gene TRBJ1-2; possibly TRBD1 for D (6 bases). The TCR sequence derives from a woman aged 30 to 39 in good health and CMV-seropositive. Material: PBMCs. This chain's CDR3 is CASRGDTTNYGYTF. CDR3 nucleotides: TGTGCCAGCAGAGGGGACACCACTAACTATGGCTACACCTTC.